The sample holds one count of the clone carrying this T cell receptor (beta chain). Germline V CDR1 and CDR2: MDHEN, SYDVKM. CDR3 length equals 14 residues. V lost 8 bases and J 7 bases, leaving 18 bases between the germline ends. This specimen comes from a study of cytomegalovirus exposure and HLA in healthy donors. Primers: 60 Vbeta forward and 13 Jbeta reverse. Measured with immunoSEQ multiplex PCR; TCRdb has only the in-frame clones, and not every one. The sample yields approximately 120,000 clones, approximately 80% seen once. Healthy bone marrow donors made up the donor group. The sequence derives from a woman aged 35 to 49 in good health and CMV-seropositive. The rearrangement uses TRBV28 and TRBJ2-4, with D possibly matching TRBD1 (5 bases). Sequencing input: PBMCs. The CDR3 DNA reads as TGTGCCAGCGGTACCATCCCACAGGATAACATTCAGTACTTC. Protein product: CASGTIPQDNIQYF. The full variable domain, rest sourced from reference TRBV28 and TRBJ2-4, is DVKVTQSSRYLVKRTGEKVFLECVQDMDHENMFWYRQDPGLGLRLIYFSYDVKMKEKGDIPEGYSVSREKKERFSLILESASTNQTSMYLCASGTIPQDNIQYFGAGTRLSVL.